Following are 30 T cell receptor beta chains from one sample sequenced in a study of blood T cell repertoires in COVID-19. Libraries were prepared by immunoSEQ multiplex PCR; TCRdb keeps only in-frame clonotypes and omits some of them. The repertoire holds some 150,000 clones, about nine tenths seen once, with approximately 11% in the top ten. The sample consisted of peripheral blood. The receptors here all came from a woman older than 75 with acute or convalescent COVID-19.

The rearrangement joins TRBV6-1 to TRBJ1-1; TRBD1 might be the D (6 bases). This CDR3 has 16 residues. Germline CDR1 and CDR2: MNHNS and SASEGT. Trimming pared 4 bases from V and 0 bases from J, leaving 15 bases between. Here the CDR3 reads CASSVEGVSMNTEAFF. For the CDR3, the DNA is TGTGCCAGCAGTGTAGAGGGGGTTTCCATGAACACTGAAGCTTTCTTT.

V gene TRBV11-2 combines with J gene TRBJ2-1, with TRBD1 matching 8 bases. The CDR3 covers 15 residues. V lost 5 bases to trimming and J lost 2 bases; unmatched junction nucleotides: 5. Germline V gene data show CDR1 as SGHAT and CDR2 as FQNNGV. CDR3 in DNA: TGTGCCAGCAGCCCGGCAGGGGGCACCTACAATGAGCAGTTCTTC. Translation gives CASSPAGGTYNEQFF.

V is TRBV19 and J is TRBJ1-2; D remains unclear. The V end was cut by 7 bases, the J end by 5 bases, with 17 bases between. Germline lookup yields CDR1 LNHDA and CDR2 SQIVND (reference sequence). The CDR3 is 14 residues long. CDR3 amino acids: CASIGSARKYGYTF. The CDR3 DNA reads as TGTGCCAGTATAGGGAGTGCCCGAAAGTATGGCTACACCTTC.

V gene TRBV5-1 combines with J gene TRBJ2-2, with D possibly matching TRBD1 (5 bases). Per the germline V gene, CDR1 is SGHRS and CDR2 is YFSETQ. Trimming stripped 4 bases from V and 1 base from J, with 8 bases between. This CDR3 region has 14 residues. The CDR3 reads CASSPGQNTGELFF. The CDR3 DNA sequence: TGCGCCAGCAGCCCAGGACAGAACACCGGGGAGCTGTTTTTT.

This clone was observed a single time. This chain joins TRBV10-1 and TRBJ1-2; a possible D gene is TRBD1 (5 bases). The V end was cut by 7 bases, the J end by 2 bases, with 8 bases between. CDR1 and CDR2 (germline): WNHNN, SYGVQD (reference sequence). CDR3 size: 12 residues. CDR3 DNA: TGCGCCAGCATAGGGGCAAACTATGGCTACACCTTC. The encoded protein is CASIGANYGYTF.

The chain employs TRBV5-1 and TRBJ2-7, with 9 bases fitting TRBD1. CDR1 is SGHRS and CDR2 is YFSETQ in the germline V gene. The CDR3 is 14 residues long. With 3 bases clipped from V and 5 bases from J, the junction kept 6 bases outside the gene matches. CDR3 nucleotides: TGCGCCAGCAGCTCGCGGACAGGGGAGGACGAGCAGTACTTC. Amino acids: CASSSRTGEDEQYF.

The rearrangement joins TRBV25-1 to TRBJ1-1, with TRBD1 as a possible D gene (5 bases). Germline lookup yields CDR1 MGHDK and CDR2 SYGVNS. Trimming removed 4 bases at V and 5 bases at J, with 14 bases between. CDR3 length: 14 residues. DNA for the CDR3: TGTGCCAGCAGTGCCAGGGTAGGAAAGACTGAAGCTTTCTTT. Protein sequence: CASSARVGKTEAFF.

The gene calls are TRBV29-1 and TRBJ2-7; 7 bases agree with TRBD1. In germline, CDR1 is SQVTM, CDR2 ANQGSEA. After removal of 2 bases from V and 5 bases from J, the junction contained 3 bases not matched to a gene. The length of the CDR3 is 12 residues. Here the CDR3 DNA reads TGCAGCGTTGAACTGGGGACAGACGAGCAGTACTTC. Its translation is CSVELGTDEQYF.

V and J are TRBV19 and TRBJ2-6, with D maybe TRBD2 (6 bases). The germline CDR1 and CDR2 sequences are LNHDA and SQIVND (reference sequence). The CDR3 spans 16 residues. V lost 4 bases and J lost 1, with 11 bases in between. The CDR3 protein is CASSTREVSGANVLTF. The CDR3 bases are TGTGCCAGTAGTACTAGGGAGGTATCTGGGGCCAACGTCCTGACTTTC.

The chain is built from TRBV21-1 and TRBJ1-1; TRBD1 reflects the table's D call only, with no check against the DNA. TRBV21-1 is marked as a pseudogene. This CDR3 has 15 residues. CDR3 nucleotides: TGTGCCAGCAGCAAAGTTGGCCAAATGAACACTGAAGCTTTCTTT. Translating it yields CASSKVGQMNTEAFF.

This clone was counted a single time. The V and J genes are TRBV2 and TRBJ2-7, with 8 bases that match TRBD1. CDR3 length: 13 residues. From germline, CDR1 is SNHLY and CDR2 FYNNEI. Trimming took 10 bases from V and 2 from J; bases not matched to a gene: 7. In DNA form, the CDR3 reads TGTGCCACTGGGTGGGACAGGACCTACGAGCAGTACTTC. Residues: CATGWDRTYEQYF. Looking up the rest from reference TRBV2 and TRBJ2-7 gives the full variable domain: EPEVTQTPSHQVTQMGQEVILRCVPISNHLYFYWYRQILGQKVEFLVSFYNNEISEKSEIFDDQFSVERPDGSNFTLKIRSTKLEDSAMYFCATGWDRTYEQYFGPGTRLTVT.

The chain uses TRBV18 and TRBJ1-2, with TRBD1 identical over 10 bases. This CDR3 has 14 residues. The germline CDR1 and CDR2 sequences are KGHSH and LQKENI. The ends lost 4 bases at V and 3 bases at J; junction bases unmatched: 2. The CDR3 region is CASSQTGGDYGYTF. CDR3 in DNA: TGTGCCAGCTCACAGACAGGGGGCGACTATGGCTACACCTTC.

The rearrangement joins TRBV6-5 to TRBJ2-5, with 10 bases identical to TRBD1. J was trimmed by 7 bases and V by 6 bases; bases with no gene match: 8. Germline V gene data show CDR1 as MNHEY and CDR2 as SVGAGI. The CDR3 extends over 14 amino acids. CDR3 nucleotides: TGTGCCAGCAGGGGGGACAGGGGCCAGTGGACCCAGTACTTC. This translates into CASRGDRGQWTQYF.

As DNA, the CDR3 is TGTGCCAGCAGCCCAAGGACAGGGAGGAACACTGAAGCTTTCTTT. It yields the protein CASSPRTGRNTEAFF. The chain uses TRBV21-1 and TRBJ1-1; TRBD1 was called by the table and not checked on the DNA. TRBV21-1 counts as a pseudogene. This CDR3 spans 15 amino acids.

The rearrangement links TRBV4-3 to TRBJ1-3; D not certain. The ends were cut back, 2 bases at V and 4 bases at J, with 3 bases in the middle. This CDR3 comprises 12 residues. From germline, CDR1 is LGHNA and CDR2 YSLEER. Here the CDR3 reads CASSQLGNTIYF. In nucleotides, the CDR3 is TGCGCCAGCAGCCAACTCGGAAACACCATATATTTT.

A word on this clone: At one of its ends the junction is not consistent with the germline gene, which may arise from a read error. This chain connects TRBV7-7 to TRBJ2-5; maybe TRBD2 (6 bases). Germline lookup yields CDR1 SSHAT and CDR2 FNYEAQ (reference sequence). CDR3 length equals 14 residues. CDR3 DNA sequence: TGTGCTAGCAGCCAAACTCTCGGGGGAGAGACCCAGTACTTC. Translating it yields CASSQTLGGETQYF. Looking up the rest from reference TRBV7-7 and TRBJ2-5 gives the full variable domain: GAGVSQSPRYKVTKRGQDVTLRCDPISSHATLYWYQQALGQGPEFLTYFNYEAQPDKSGLPSDRFSAERPEGSISTLTIQRTEQRDSAMYRCASSQTLGGETQYFGPGTRLLVL.

This chain uses TRBV18 with TRBJ1-1, with TRBD1 matching 7 bases. Germline V lookup: CDR1 KGHSH, CDR2 LQKENI. The CDR3 is made up of 13 amino acids. The ends lost 3 bases at V and 4 bases at J; junction bases unmatched: 2. The CDR3 region has the DNA TGTGCCAGCTCACCGGGACAGAGCACTGAAGCTTTCTTT. Its translation is CASSPGQSTEAFF.

The genes are TRBV7-3 and TRBJ2-7; TRBD2 matches 8 bases. The CDR3 totals 15 residues. From germline, CDR1 is SGHTA and CDR2 FQGTGA. Unmatched junction bases numbered 5, after V lost 2 bases and J lost 2 bases. This CDR3 is CASSLQAGATYEQYF. The CDR3 nucleotides read TGTGCCAGCAGCTTACAAGCGGGGGCTACCTACGAGCAGTACTTC.

This chain's CDR3 is CASSLLAGSGAEAFF. In DNA form, the CDR3 reads TGTGCCAGCAGTTTATTGGCAGGGTCGGGGGCTGAAGCTTTCTTT. This chain joins TRBV27 and TRBJ1-1, with D possibly TRBD1 on 5 matching bases. Germline V gene sequence: CDR1 MNHEY, CDR2 SMNVEV (reference sequence). V shed 1 base and J shed 6 bases, with 15 bases lying between them. The length of the CDR3 is 15 residues.

The chain uses TRBV5-8 and TRBJ2-7; TRBD1 agrees at 10 bases. In germline, CDR1 is SGHTS, CDR2 YDEGEE. The CDR3 runs to 17 residues. V shed 3 bases, J shed 1 base, and the junction held 10 bases outside the gene matches. The CDR3 DNA sequence: TGTGCCAGCAGCTCGCAGGGACAGGGGTTCATTTCCTACGAGCAGTACTTC. Amino acid sequence: CASSSQGQGFISYEQYF.

V gene TRBV19 combines with J gene TRBJ1-1; 9 nucleotides align to TRBD1. With V trimmed by 3 bases and J by 5 bases, 7 bases remained unmatched. Germline CDR1 reads LNHDA; CDR2 reads SQIVND (reference sequence). This CDR3 comprises 15 residues. The CDR3 reads CASSMNRGRGTEAFF. CDR3 coding DNA: TGTGCCAGTAGTATGAACAGGGGGCGGGGTACTGAAGCTTTCTTT.

The chain is built from TRBV20-1 and TRBJ1-1, with D possibly being TRBD1 (6 bases). Germline-derived CDR1 and CDR2 are DFQATT and SNEGSKA (reference sequence). There are 11 residues in the CDR3. Trimming left V 3 bases short and J 7 bases short, with 9 bases between. CDR3 nucleotide sequence: TGCAGTGCTAGCAAGGGGGTTGAAGCTTTCTTT. Translated: CSASKGVEAFF.

CDR3 region: CASTGVAGTGELFF. The CDR3 nucleotides are TGCGCCAGCACCGGGGTTGCAGGAACCGGGGAGCTGTTTTTT. This chain uses TRBV5-1 with TRBJ2-2, with D perhaps TRBD2 (5 bases). Germline lookup yields CDR1 SGHRS and CDR2 YFSETQ. The CDR3 spans 14 residues. V lost 6 bases, J lost 5 bases, and 14 bases lay in between.

The CDR3 loop is CASSFRQGQSPLHF. CDR3 in DNA: TGTGCCAGCAGCTTTCGACAGGGGCAATCACCCCTCCACTTT. The rearrangement joins TRBV5-6 to TRBJ1-6; 8 nucleotides line up with TRBD1. Germline V gene lookup returns CDR1 SGHDT and CDR2 YYEEEE. The CDR3 loop spans 14 amino acids. With V trimmed by 2 bases and J by 10 bases, 5 bases remained unmatched.

This chain joins TRBV7-3 and TRBJ2-3, with D hard to call. CDR1 is SGHTA and CDR2 is FQGTGA in the germline V gene. CDR3 length: 15 amino acids. The V end lost 0 bases, the J end lost 0 bases, and 7 bases lay between the germline ends. Written as DNA, the CDR3 is TGTGCCAGCAGCTTAACTCCCAGGAGCACAGATACGCAGTATTTT. Its translation is CASSLTPRSTDTQYF.

The J gene is TRBJ2-1, the V gene TRBV5-1, with D maybe TRBD2 (5 bases). Trimming pared 2 bases from V and 6 bases from J, leaving 12 bases between. CDR1 and CDR2 (germline): SGHRS, YFSETQ. There are 14 residues in the CDR3. The CDR3 DNA is TGCGCCAGCAGCTTACGGGATTCGTTCAATGAGCAGTTCTTC. Protein: CASSLRDSFNEQFF.

In this sample, this clone turned up once. The chain recombines TRBV7-9 with TRBJ1-1, with D tentatively TRBD1 (6 bases). Germline loops: CDR1 SEHNR, CDR2 FQNEAQ (reference sequence). The CDR3 totals 14 residues. V was clipped by 1 base and J by 6 bases, with 12 bases between them. The CDR3, as DNA: TGTGCCAGCAGCTTAGGCCTGACAGGAGCTGAAGCTTTCTTT. Translated, it gives CASSLGLTGAEAFF.

Written as DNA, the CDR3 is TGTGCCAGTTCCAGGGTAGGAGGAAACACCATATATTTT. Amino acid sequence: CASSRVGGNTIYF. The rearrangement joins TRBV27 to TRBJ1-3; a weak D match, TRBD1 (5 bases). V gave up 9 bases and J gave up 4 bases, with 13 bases separating them. The CDR3 is made up of 13 amino acids. The germline CDR1 and CDR2 sequences are MNHEY and SMNVEV (reference sequence).

In this sample, this clone turned up once. This rearrangement joins TRBV11-3 to TRBJ2-3; TRBD2 is a possible D gene (5 bases). The CDR3 is 16 residues long. The germline CDR1 and CDR2 sequences are SGHNT and YENEEA. V lost 5 bases, J lost 3 bases, and 18 bases lay in between. CDR3 in amino acids: CASSLGRRPATDTQYF. The CDR3, as DNA: TGTGCCAGCAGCCTAGGTAGGAGGCCCGCGACAGATACGCAGTATTTT.

This sequence joins TRBV11-2 and TRBJ2-1; maybe TRBD2 (6 bases). V lost 1 base and J lost 6, with 13 bases in between. Looked up from germline, CDR1 is SGHAT and CDR2 is FQNNGV. The CDR3 totals 15 residues. The CDR3 nucleotides are TGTGCCAGCAGCTTAGCTGCGGGACCGACCAATGAGCAGTTCTTC. It is translated as CASSLAAGPTNEQFF.